Listed below are T cell receptor beta chains from one sample, sequenced in a study of T cell repertoires in cytomegalovirus infection. TCRdb re-analysed the reads in MiXCR, keeping a single row per CDR3 protein. This sample yields roughly 640,000 distinct CDR3 sequences, of which 20% to 25% are seen a single time; less than 9.5% belongs to the top ten. Material for sequencing was CD8+ T cells from PBMCs. The receptors stem from a human donor in good health (CMV status not recorded). Some clones in this sample may be carry-over from other donors' samples. The CDR3 runs from the conserved cysteine through the conserved F or W. D genes are given only for firm matches. Clone size is stated in some rows and not others, as once, few, many or a class when expanded.

TRBV20-1	TRBJ1-2	.	.	TGCAGTGCTAGAACTAAGGAGAACTATGGCTACACCTTC	CSARTKENYGYTF
TRBV7-9	TRBJ2-1	few	.	TGTGCCAGCATCCCGCAGCCCGGCGGTGGCAATGAGCAGTTCTTC	CASIPQPGGGNEQFF
TRBV7-8	TRBJ1-3	.	.	TGTGCCAGCAGCGACAGACGAAACACCATATATTTT	CASSDRRNTIYF
TRBV7-6	TRBJ2-4	.	.	TGTGCCAGCAGCCCAAGACGCGGGGATGTAAACATTCAGTACTTC	CASSPRRGDVNIQYF
TRBV7-9	TRBJ2-2	.	TRBD1	TGTGCCAGCAGCTCCGGGACAGGGTGGACTATGGGTGACACCGGGGAGCTGTTTTTT	CASSSGTGWTMGDTGELFF
TRBV18	TRBJ1-5	many	.	TGTGCCAGCTCAGTAGACGAACAGCCCCAGCATTTT	CASSVDEQPQHF
TRBV5-4	TRBJ2-3	once	TRBD2	TGTGCCAGCAGCTTCCGGACTAGCGGGGGCACAGGTACGCAGTATTTT	CASSFRTSGGTGTQYF
TRBV28	TRBJ2-7	.	TRBD1	TGTGCCAGCAGTTTATGGTTCCCGGCCCGCGGGACAGGGGGCAATCGGTATGTTCTGTACGAGCAGTACTTC	CASSLWFPARGTGGNRYVLYEQYF
TRBV7-2	TRBJ2-7	few	TRBD1	TGTGCCAGCAGCTTACTTGGACAGGGGAGCTCCTACGAGCAGTACTTC	CASSLLGQGSSYEQYF
TRBV25-1	TRBJ2-7	.	.	TGTGCCAGCAGTGAGGCAGGGGACTACGAGCAGTACTTC	CASSEAGDYEQYF
TRBV4-3	TRBJ2-2	few	TRBD2	TGCGCCAGCAGCCCGACTCTGACTAGCGGGGGGGACACCGGGGAGCTGTTTTTT	CASSPTLTSGGDTGELFF
TRBV7-2	TRBJ2-1	many	TRBD2	TGTGCCAGCAGAGAAAGCGGGGGCTCCTACAATGAGCAGTTCTTC	CASRESGGSYNEQFF
TRBV2	TRBJ2-1	few	.	TGTGCCAGCAGTGGGCCCACATACAATGAGCAGTTCTTC	CASSGPTYNEQFF
TRBV7-6	TRBJ2-5	many	TRBD2	TGTGCCAGCAGCCTTAGGGGGACTAGCGGACCTCGCTCGAGGACCCAGTACTTC	CASSLRGTSGPRSRTQYF
TRBV19	TRBJ2-1	.	TRBD1	TGTGCCAGTAGTTACAGGGGACCAACTTACAATGAGCAGTTCTTC	CASSYRGPTYNEQFF
TRBV9	TRBJ2-2	few	.	TGTGCCAGCAGCACCCGGGTCGAGAACACCGGGGAGCTGTTTTTT	CASSTRVENTGELFF
TRBV24-1	TRBJ2-1	.	.	TGTGCCACCAGTGATCCCCCTGACGAGCAGTTCTTC	CATSDPPDEQFF
TRBV10-3	TRBJ2-7	.	TRBD1	TGTGCCATCAGCCCGGGACAGTCCACCTACGAGCAGTACTTC	CAISPGQSTYEQYF
TRBV7-6	TRBJ2-1	.	.	TGTGCTAGCAGCCCCTGGGGGGGGGCGGCCTACAATGAGCAGTTCTTC	CASSPWGGAAYNEQFF
TRBV6-5	TRBJ2-2	many	.	TGTGCCAGCAGTTACGGGACAACACTCATACCGGGACCTAGCGGGGAGCTGTTTTTT	CASSYGTTLIPGPSGELFF
TRBV12-3/TRBV12-4	TRBJ2-3	few	TRBD1	TGTGCCAGCGGGACAGAAATCACAGATACGCAGTATTTT	CASGTEITDTQYF
TRBV14	TRBJ2-1	.	.	TGTGCCAGCAGCCAAGATTTAGGGCTTCGCAATGAGCAGTTCTTC	CASSQDLGLRNEQFF
TRBV29-1	TRBJ2-7	.	.	TGCAGCGTTGAAGATCGGGGCCGCTCCTACGAGCAGTACTTC	CSVEDRGRSYEQYF
TRBV27	TRBJ1-5	.	.	TGTGCCAGCAGTTTTGGGGCCGGTTATCAGCCCCAGCATTTT	CASSFGAGYQPQHF
TRBV12-3/TRBV12-4	TRBJ2-3	few	.	TGTGCCAGCAGTTTCGCTCCCGATACGCAGTATTTT	CASSFAPDTQYF
TRBV29-1	TRBJ2-1	.	TRBD2	TGCAGCGTTGTAGCGTCGGGGGGGCCTTCCTCCTACAATGAGCAGTTCTTC	CSVVASGGPSSYNEQFF
TRBV20-1	TRBJ2-3	few	.	TGCAGTGCTAAGGCAGGGGCCCCGGATACGCAGTATTTT	CSAKAGAPDTQYF
TRBV6-5	TRBJ1-1	many	.	TGTGCCAGCAGTTACTCGAGTACGGGGAACACTGAAGCTTTCTTT	CASSYSSTGNTEAFF
TRBV7-9	TRBJ1-3	.	.	TGTGCCAGCAGCGCCGTACTACGCTCTGGAAACACCATATATTTT	CASSAVLRSGNTIYF
TRBV7-9	TRBJ2-7	.	.	TGTGCCAGCAGCAATACAGCGCGGGGCGAGCAGTACTTC	CASSNTARGEQYF
TRBV7-9	TRBJ1-1	few	.	TGTGCCAGCAGCCCCGAAGGTTTGAACACTGAAGCTTTCTTT	CASSPEGLNTEAFF
TRBV7-9	TRBJ2-1	few	.	TGTGCCAGCAGCCCGCAGGGGGGACCCACCTACAATGAGCAGTTCTTC	CASSPQGGPTYNEQFF
TRBV7-8	TRBJ1-6	few	.	TGTGCCAGCACCCGCCCCTATAATTCACCCCTCCACTTT	CASTRPYNSPLHF
TRBV2	TRBJ2-1	.	.	TGTGCCAGCATCCCCGGGGGTCGACCTGAGCAGTTCTTC	CASIPGGRPEQFF
TRBV29-1	TRBJ1-2	many	TRBD1	TGCAGCGTTGAAGATCTTGAGACAGGGGGCCGGTACTATGGCTACACCTTC	CSVEDLETGGRYYGYTF
TRBV2	TRBJ1-1	.	.	TGTGCCAGCCCTCCAGGACAACACACTGAAGCTTTCTTT	CASPPGQHTEAFF
TRBV6-1	TRBJ2-3	few	.	TGTGCCAGCACCTCTACAGGGACGGATACGCAGTATTTT	CASTSTGTDTQYF
TRBV6-5	TRBJ2-7	few	TRBD1	TGTGCCAGCAGTAAGACAGGGGCCGCATACGAGCAGTACTTC	CASSKTGAAYEQYF
TRBV5-1	TRBJ2-2	.	.	TGCGCCAGCTGGGAACTGAGCACCGGGGAGCTGTTTTTT	CASWELSTGELFF
TRBV3-1	TRBJ2-7	.	.	TGTGCCAGCAGCCAAGATTTAAGGCCCGTCTACGAGCAGTACTTC	CASSQDLRPVYEQYF
TRBV20-1	TRBJ2-2	.	.	TGCAGTGCTAGAGGCCCCTTACCGGGACACTTAAACACCGGGGAGCTGTTTTTT	CSARGPLPGHLNTGELFF
TRBV7-2	TRBJ1-2	.	.	TGTGCCAGCAGCCCCCAAATGGGACTCCACACCTTC	CASSPQMGLHTF
TRBV2	TRBJ2-7	.	TRBD1	TGTGCCAGCACCATGAGGACAGGGCCCTACGAGCAGTACTTC	CASTMRTGPYEQYF
TRBV7-8	TRBJ2-1	many	.	TGTGCCAGCAGCTTATTTTCGCAGGAACCTAGGGGCAATGAGCAGTTCTTC	CASSLFSQEPRGNEQFF
TRBV7-2	TRBJ1-5	many	.	TGTGCCAGCAGCCGGACAGAAGAAGTCAATCAGCCCCAGCATTTT	CASSRTEEVNQPQHF
TRBV28	TRBJ2-5	many	.	TGTGCCAGCAGTTTCTTGACGGAGACGGGAGAGACCCAGTACTTC	CASSFLTETGETQYF
TRBV10-2	TRBJ2-1	once	.	TGCGCCAGCCTTAAGGAGACCACCAATGAGCAGTTCTTC	CASLKETTNEQFF
TRBV28	TRBJ2-3	.	.	TGTGCCAGCAGTTTTCCGGGTCCCCAGGGAGACACAGATACGCAGTATTTT	CASSFPGPQGDTDTQYF
TRBV7-9	TRBJ1-1	.	.	TGTGCCAGCAGCTTTGCCCTCTCGGTTGGAGAGAACACTGAAGCTTTCTTT	CASSFALSVGENTEAFF
TRBV20-1	TRBJ1-5	.	.	TGCAGTGCAAAGTCCACAGGGTTCAATCAGCCCCAGCATTTT	CSAKSTGFNQPQHF
TRBV13	TRBJ2-5	.	.	TGTGCCAGCACCGGGGGGCTCGGAGGGGAGACCCAGTACTTC	CASTGGLGGETQYF
TRBV29-1	TRBJ1-2	few	TRBD1	TGCAGCGTGCGGGGACAGGGCGACTATGGCTACACCTTC	CSVRGQGDYGYTF